In this sample, the clone carrying this T cell receptor (beta chain) turned up once. The data were obtained in a study of CD8+CD57+ T cells in acquired aplastic anemia. Whole-study context: Average DNA yield from sorted CD4+ and CD8+ cells was about 2.9 ug.

Profiles of TCR beta VDJ and CDR3 were generated from a genomic DNA template. MiXCR, applied by TCRdb to the reads, yields one record per CDR3 protein. The sample gives some 290,000 distinct CDR3 sequences, roughly half of which show up once; under 8.5% is in the top ten. The origin of this receptor is a human donor with severe aplastic anemia or a healthy control (not recorded which). What was sequenced was sorted CD4+, CD8+, or CD8+CD57+ T cells (not recorded which) from PBMCs.

In DNA, the CDR3 is TGTGCCAGCAGCCCAGGACAGTCAGGAACTGAAGCTTTCTTT. Its translation is CASSPGQSGTEAFF. V and J are TRBV7-3 and TRBJ1-1; a possible D gene is TRBD1 (6 bases). V was cut by 5 bases and J by 5 bases, with 15 bases left in between. The length of the CDR3 is 14 residues. The germline V gene has CDR1 SGHTA and CDR2 FQGTGA.